This is a list of T cell receptor beta chains from one sample in a study of cytomegalovirus exposure and HLA in healthy donors. Assay used: immunoSEQ multiplex PCR; TCRdb lists only in-frame clones, some missing. The table lists approximately 280,000 clones, 86% of them singletons, with about 4% in the top ten. Sequencing used PBMCs. The receptors shown here come from a man aged 35 to 55 in good health and CMV-seropositive. The CDR3 runs from the conserved cysteine through the conserved F or W. Each record gives: CDR3 protein, CDR3 DNA, D gene, clone size, J gene, V gene. The D gene is left open where the match is weak. Expanded clones get a size class; other rows say once, few or many, or leave the size out.

CASSMRGIYEQYF | TGTGCCAGTAGTATGCGCGGGATCTACGAGCAGTACTTC | - | - | TRBJ2-7 | TRBV19
CASSKGRERESHNEQFF | TGTGCCAGCAGCAAAGGGCGGGAGCGGGAGTCCCACAATGAGCAGTTCTTC | - | - | TRBJ2-1 | TRBV21-1
CASSGGTGSSYEQYF | TGTGCCAGCAGCGGGGGGACAGGGTCTTCCTACGAGCAGTACTTC | TRBD1 | - | TRBJ2-7 | TRBV9
CASSRSGSGEETQYF | TGTGCCAGCTCTCGCAGCGGGAGTGGGGAGGAGACCCAGTACTTC | TRBD2 | - | TRBJ2-5 | TRBV18
CASSSQRDSYEQYF | TGTGCCAGCAGCTCCCAGCGGGACTCCTACGAGCAGTACTTC | TRBD2 | - | TRBJ2-7 | TRBV7-8
CSVGQMNTEAFF | TGCAGCGTGGGACAGATGAACACTGAAGCTTTCTTT | TRBD1 | - | TRBJ1-1 | TRBV29-1
CASSYSQGSYEQYF | TGTGCCAGCAGTTACTCACAGGGGTCATACGAGCAGTACTTC | TRBD1 | - | TRBJ2-7 | TRBV6-5
CASSLDLYYGYTF | TGCGCCAGCAGTTTGGACTTATACTATGGCTACACCTTC | - | few | TRBJ1-2 | TRBV4-1
CSVEGRSHQETQYF | TGCAGCGTTGAGGGTCGGAGCCACCAAGAGACCCAGTACTTC | - | - | TRBJ2-5 | TRBV29-1
CASSLSFRGVREANNQPQHF | TGTGCCAGCAGCTTGTCATTCAGGGGGGTCAGGGAGGCGAACAATCAGCCCCAGCATTTT | TRBD1 | - | TRBJ1-5 | TRBV7-8
CASSSGTGVDYGYTF | TGTGCCAGCAGCTCGGGGACAGGGGTTGACTATGGCTACACCTTC | TRBD1 | - | TRBJ1-2 | TRBV7-2
CASSSGASFSGANVLTF | TGTGCCAGCAGCTCTGGAGCGTCGTTCTCTGGGGCCAACGTCCTGACTTTC | - | - | TRBJ2-6 | TRBV5-4
CASRNTGGTEAFF | TGCGCCAGCAGGAATACAGGGGGCACTGAAGCTTTCTTT | TRBD1 | many | TRBJ1-1 | TRBV5-1
CASKRDQETQYF | TGTGCCAGCAAACGGGATCAAGAGACCCAGTACTTC | - | once | TRBJ2-5 | TRBV5-4
CATSGLAGSTDTQYF | TGTGCCACCAGCGGACTAGCGGGAAGCACAGATACGCAGTATTTT | TRBD2 | - | TRBJ2-3 | TRBV6-5
CASRRAGELFF | TGCGCCAGCAGGAGGGCCGGGGAGCTGTTTTTT | - | - | TRBJ2-2 | TRBV10-2
CASSPGGYEQYF | TGTGCCAGCAGTCCAGGGGGTTACGAGCAGTACTTC | TRBD1 | - | TRBJ2-7 | TRBV6-5
CASSPRLGGVYEQYF | TGTGCCAGCAGTCCTCGGCTAGGGGGTGTATATGAGCAGTACTTC | - | - | TRBJ2-7 | TRBV28
CASTGGGGENTEAFF | TGCGCCAGCACCGGAGGGGGGGGCGAGAACACTGAAGCTTTCTTT | - | few | TRBJ1-1 | TRBV5-1
CASSPTMTGSEQYF | TGCGCCAGCAGCCCCACAATGACAGGGAGCGAGCAGTACTTC | TRBD1 | - | TRBJ2-7 | TRBV5-1
CASSLTAPNTEAFF | TGTGCCAGCAGTTTGACAGCTCCGAACACTGAAGCTTTCTTT | - | - | TRBJ1-1 | TRBV28
CASSGTGTHEQYF | TGTGCCAGCAGTGGGACAGGGACCCACGAGCAGTACTTC | TRBD1 | - | TRBJ2-7 | TRBV2
CATSRGESTEAFF | TGTGCCACCAGCAGAGGGGAGAGCACTGAAGCTTTCTTT | - | - | TRBJ1-1 | TRBV15
CASSLGLAGGSTDTQYF | TGCGCCAGCAGCTTGGGACTAGCGGGAGGGAGTACAGATACGCAGTATTTT | TRBD2 | - | TRBJ2-3 | TRBV5-1
CASRKKGQETKTYEQYF | TGTGCCAGCAGAAAGAAGGGACAGGAGACGAAAACCTACGAGCAGTACTTC | TRBD1 | - | TRBJ2-7 | TRBV11-2
CASSSSGSYNEQFF | TGTGCCAGCAGCTCTAGCGGTTCTTACAATGAGCAGTTCTTC | TRBD2 | - | TRBJ2-1 | TRBV7-6
CASRNRGNTEAFF | TGTGCCAGCAGAAATCGGGGGAACACTGAAGCTTTCTTT | - | - | TRBJ1-1 | TRBV27
CASSRQGDTEAFF | TGTGCCAGCTCAAGGCAGGGCGACACTGAAGCTTTCTTT | - | - | TRBJ1-1 | TRBV18
CASSPGQGAYNEQFF | TGTGCCAGTAGTCCGGGACAGGGGGCCTACAATGAGCAGTTCTTC | TRBD1 | - | TRBJ2-1 | TRBV19
CASSMASGNTGELFF | TGTGCCAGTAGTATGGCTAGCGGGAACACCGGGGAGCTGTTTTTT | TRBD2 | - | TRBJ2-2 | TRBV19
CASSSLAGTYEQYF | TGTGCCAGCAGCTCACTAGCGGGAACCTACGAGCAGTACTTC | TRBD2 | - | TRBJ2-7 | TRBV7-9
CASTLPAGAEYNEQFF | TGTGCCAGCACGCTCCCAGCGGGAGCCGAATACAATGAGCAGTTCTTC | TRBD2 | - | TRBJ2-1 | TRBV7-8
CSVEQTVGQPQHF | TGCAGCGTTGAGCAAACAGTAGGTCAGCCCCAGCATTTT | - | - | TRBJ1-5 | TRBV29-1
CASSSGTGGTDTQYF | TGTGCCAGCAGTTCCGGGACAGGGGGCACAGATACGCAGTATTTT | TRBD1 | - | TRBJ2-3 | TRBV7-3
CASSALGTAQETQYF | TGTGCCAGTAGTGCCCTCGGGACAGCACAAGAGACCCAGTACTTC | TRBD1 | - | TRBJ2-5 | TRBV19
CASSLGGGETTNEKLFF | TGTGCCAGCAGCTTAGGCGGGGGTGAAACAACTAATGAAAAACTGTTTTTT | - | - | TRBJ1-4 | TRBV13
CASSFGLADYNEQFF | TGTGCCAGCAGCTTCGGACTAGCGGACTACAATGAGCAGTTCTTC | TRBD2 | - | TRBJ2-1 | TRBV7-2
CASSRYNGQGVHEQYF | TGTGCCAGCAGTCGATACAATGGACAGGGTGTCCACGAGCAGTACTTC | TRBD1 | - | TRBJ2-7 | TRBV14
CASSGTGTSGRAGGELFF | TGTGCCAGCAGCGGGACCGGGACTAGCGGGAGGGCCGGCGGGGAGCTGTTTTTT | TRBD2 | - | TRBJ2-2 | TRBV2
CASSRGTGEHSPLHF | TGTGCCAGCAGTCGGGGGACAGGGGAGCATTCACCCCTCCACTTT | TRBD1 | - | TRBJ1-6 | TRBV6-5
CASRTWGGNEQFF | TGTGCCAGCAGGACGTGGGGGGGGAATGAGCAGTTCTTC | TRBD2 | few | TRBJ2-1 | TRBV6-5
CASSPGTSGPYEQYF | TGTGCCAGCAGCCCCGGGACTAGCGGGCCGTACGAGCAGTACTTC | TRBD2 | - | TRBJ2-7 | TRBV11-1